This entry lists 10 T cell receptor beta chains sequenced from one sample in a study of CD8 T cells in ankylosing spondylitis. Study findings and constraints: Ankylosing spondylitis blood appeared to carry a characteristic TCR beta motif of roughly eight highly homologous variants.

TCRdb reprocessed the 5' RACE reads with MiXCR, giving one entry per CDR3 protein. The table includes about 340,000 distinct CDR3 sequences, 6.5% to 10% detected once. Antigens of these TCRs are unknown. Sequencing was done on a sample of blood, either unsorted or a sorted T cell fraction (not recorded which). The receptor set was obtained from a male donor with ankylosing spondylitis.

A few counts support this clonotype. This chain connects TRBV6-1 to TRBJ2-1; a weak D match, TRBD1 (6 bases). The CDR3 totals 15 residues. V lost 4 bases and J 6 bases, leaving 16 bases between the germline ends. Looked up from germline, CDR1 is MNHNS and CDR2 is SASEGT. The CDR3 region has the DNA TGTGCCAGCAGTGGACAACAGGGAGCCCTCAATGAGCAGTTCTTC. It specifies CASSGQQGALNEQFF.

This clonotype was counted ten times or more. The V gene is TRBV5-1, the J gene TRBJ2-2, with D perhaps TRBD2 (6 bases). The CDR3 has 16 amino acids. V was shortened by 3 bases and J by 1 base, with 13 bases between the two germline ends. Germline CDR1 and CDR2: SGHRS and YFSETQ. The CDR3 DNA follows: TGCGCCAGCAGCTGGATTGAAGCGGGGAACACCGGGGAGCTGTTTTTT. It specifies CASSWIEAGNTGELFF.

This clonotype was picked up many times. The CDR3 sequence: CSARPQGLVPGNEQFF. The CDR3 nucleotides read TGCAGTGCTAGACCCCAGGGGCTTGTGCCGGGGAATGAGCAGTTCTTC. This sequence joins TRBV20-1 and TRBJ2-1, with a weak D call TRBD1 (6 bases). The CDR3 totals 16 residues. Germline V gene data show CDR1 as DFQATT and CDR2 as SNEGSKA (reference sequence). V lost 2 bases to trimming and J lost 7 bases, with 21 bases between them.

V usage is TRBV7-8 and J usage is TRBJ2-7; D ambiguous. From germline, CDR1 is SGHVS and CDR2 FQNEAQ. V shed 4 bases and J shed 3 bases, with 10 bases lying between them. This CDR3 comprises 13 residues. CDR3 bases: TGTGCCAGCAGCTCTGGGATAGTCTACGAGCAGTACTTC. Translating gives CASSSGIVYEQYF.

This clonotype was counted at least ten times. V is TRBV12-3 or TRBV12-4 and J is TRBJ2-1; 7 bases match TRBD2. Trimming took 1 base from V and 3 from J; bases not matched to a gene: 6. This CDR3 is built from 16 residues. CDR3 DNA: TGTGCCAGCAGTTTAGAGGGCGGGAGTCTCTACAATGAGCAGTTCTTC. Translation: CASSLEGGSLYNEQFF.

The genes are TRBV12-3 or TRBV12-4 and TRBJ1-5; no definite D call. V was pared by 3 bases and J by 5 bases, with 23 bases between. CDR3 length: 18 residues. DNA of the CDR3: TGTGCCAGCAGTTTCCCGACGAAAAGTTGGTGTAAGGATCAGCCCCAGCATTTT. This gives the protein CASSFPTKSWCKDQPQHF.

This clonotype has more than one count but fewer than ten. V and J are TRBV20-1 and TRBJ2-7, with D perhaps TRBD2 (6 bases). The germline CDR1 and CDR2 sequences are DFQATT and SNEGSKA (reference sequence). The ends were cut back, 5 bases at V and 1 base at J, with 12 bases in the middle. This CDR3 region has 13 residues. The CDR3 DNA follows: TGCAGTGCTGTGACTAGGAGATCCTACGAGCAGTACTTC. Protein sequence: CSAVTRRSYEQYF.

The chain is built from TRBV7-2 and TRBJ2-7; D is unclear. The germline V and J ends were trimmed by 3 bases and 4 bases, with 10 bases remaining between them. Germline V gene data show CDR1 as SGHTA and CDR2 as FQGNSA. The CDR3 consists of 13 residues. The CDR3, as DNA: TGTGCCAGCAGCTTTCGACTTAATTACGAGCAGTACTTC. The encoded protein is CASSFRLNYEQYF.

The J gene is TRBJ2-5, the V gene TRBV5-1, with D unclear. With 2 bases removed from V and 1 base from J, the gap between germline ends came to 6 bases. Germline values: CDR1 SGHRS, CDR2 YFSETQ. The CDR3 contains 13 residues. CDR3 loop: CASSFLPQETQYF. CDR3 nucleotides: TGCGCCAGCAGCTTTTTGCCCCAAGAGACCCAGTACTTC.

There are a few counts of this clonotype. The V and J genes are TRBV20-1 and TRBJ2-1; 9 positions match TRBD2. V was pared by 6 bases and J by 6 bases, with 12 bases of the junction left unmatched. CDR1 and CDR2 (germline): DFQATT, SNEGSKA (reference sequence). The CDR3 totals 15 residues. In nucleotides, the CDR3 is TGCAGTGCCCCCCTCCTAGCGGGAAGTCGCAATGAGCAGTTCTTC. This encodes CSAPLLAGSRNEQFF.